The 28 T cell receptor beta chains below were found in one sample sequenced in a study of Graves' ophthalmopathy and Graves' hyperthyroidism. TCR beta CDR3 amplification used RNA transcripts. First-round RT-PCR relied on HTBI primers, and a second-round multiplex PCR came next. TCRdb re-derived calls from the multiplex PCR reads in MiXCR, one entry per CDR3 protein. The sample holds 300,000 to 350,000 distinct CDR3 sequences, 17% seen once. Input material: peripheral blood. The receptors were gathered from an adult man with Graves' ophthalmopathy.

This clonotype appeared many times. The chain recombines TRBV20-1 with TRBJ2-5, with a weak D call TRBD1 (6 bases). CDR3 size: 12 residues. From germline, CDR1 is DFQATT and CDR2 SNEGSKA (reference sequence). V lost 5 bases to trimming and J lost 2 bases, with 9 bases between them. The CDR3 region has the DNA TGCAGTGCTTTGACAGGTCAAGAGACCCAGTACTTC. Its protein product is CSALTGQETQYF.

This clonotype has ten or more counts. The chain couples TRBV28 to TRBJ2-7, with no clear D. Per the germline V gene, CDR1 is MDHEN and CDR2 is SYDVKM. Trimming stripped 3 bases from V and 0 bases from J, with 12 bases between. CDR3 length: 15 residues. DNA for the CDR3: TGTGCCAGCAGTTTGGAACACCAAGTCTCCTACGAGCAGTACTTC. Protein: CASSLEHQVSYEQYF. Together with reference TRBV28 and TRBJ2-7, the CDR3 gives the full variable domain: DVKVTQSSRYLVKRTGEKVFLECVQDMDHENMFWYRQDPGLGLRLIYFSYDVKMKEKGDIPEGYSVSREKKERFSLILESASTNQTSMYLCASSLEHQVSYEQYFGPGTRLTVT.

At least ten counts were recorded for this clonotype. The CDR3 DNA follows: TGCAGCGTCGCCCATGCGGGCGGCTACACCTTC. It yields the protein CSVAHAGGYTF. The chain has TRBV29-1 and TRBJ1-2; no firm D call. The CDR3 is 11 residues long. V was clipped by 6 bases and J by 8 bases, with 13 bases between them. CDR1 SQVTM and CDR2 ANQGSEA come from the germline V gene.

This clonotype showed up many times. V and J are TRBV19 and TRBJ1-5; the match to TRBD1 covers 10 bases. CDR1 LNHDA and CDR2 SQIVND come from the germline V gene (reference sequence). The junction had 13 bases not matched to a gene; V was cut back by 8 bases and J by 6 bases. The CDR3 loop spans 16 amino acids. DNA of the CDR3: TGTGCCAGTGGAACTACCGGGACAGGGGCCTCTCAGCCCCAGCATTTT. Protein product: CASGTTGTGASQPQHF.

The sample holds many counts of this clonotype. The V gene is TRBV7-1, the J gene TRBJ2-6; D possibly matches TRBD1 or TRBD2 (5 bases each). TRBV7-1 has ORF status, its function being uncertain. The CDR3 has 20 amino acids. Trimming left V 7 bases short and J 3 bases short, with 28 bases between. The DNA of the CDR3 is TGTGCCAGCACCTCTCCGCGGGCCGACAAGGGGCCCGGTGGGGCCAACGTCCTGACTTTC. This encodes CASTSPRADKGPGGANVLTF.

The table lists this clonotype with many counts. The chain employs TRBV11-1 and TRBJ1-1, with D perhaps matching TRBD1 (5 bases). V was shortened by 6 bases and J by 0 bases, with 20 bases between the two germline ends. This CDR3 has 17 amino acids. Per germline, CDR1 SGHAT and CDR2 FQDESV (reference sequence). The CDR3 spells CASRPGIGGAMNTEAFF. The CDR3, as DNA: TGTGCCAGCAGGCCAGGCATCGGAGGGGCGATGAACACTGAAGCTTTCTTT.

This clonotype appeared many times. CDR3 residues: CASSPGAILSETQYF. CDR3 nucleotides: TGTGCCAGCAGTCCCGGGGCAATCTTGTCAGAGACCCAGTACTTC. The chain joins TRBV27 to TRBJ2-5; D is possibly TRBD1 or TRBD2 (5 bases each). Germline CDR1 MNHEY, CDR2 SMNVEV (reference sequence). CDR3 length equals 15 residues. V was clipped by 5 bases and J by 4 bases, with 17 bases between them.

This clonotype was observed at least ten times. As DNA, the CDR3 is TGCAGTGCCGGGACCGGGGCGAGGGAGCAGTACTTC. Translated, it gives CSAGTGAREQYF. The genes are TRBV20-1 and TRBJ2-7, with D perhaps being TRBD1 or TRBD2 (5 bases each). Trimming left V 6 bases short and J 7 bases short, with 16 bases between. Germline values: CDR1 DFQATT, CDR2 SNEGSKA (reference sequence). The CDR3 totals 12 residues.

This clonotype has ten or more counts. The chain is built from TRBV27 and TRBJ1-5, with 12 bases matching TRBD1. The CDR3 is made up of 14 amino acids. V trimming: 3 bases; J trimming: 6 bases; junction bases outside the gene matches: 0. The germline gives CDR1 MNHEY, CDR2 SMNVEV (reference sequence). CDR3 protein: CASSLGQGAQPQHF. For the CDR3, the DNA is TGTGCCAGCAGTTTGGGACAGGGGGCTCAGCCCCAGCATTTT.

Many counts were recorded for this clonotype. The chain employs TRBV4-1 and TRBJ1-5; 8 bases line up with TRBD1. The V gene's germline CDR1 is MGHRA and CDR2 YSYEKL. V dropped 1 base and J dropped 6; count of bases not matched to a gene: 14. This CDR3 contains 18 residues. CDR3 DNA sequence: TGCGCCAGCAGCCAAGTAGGGCTGCGGCAGGGGGCCGGTCAGCCCCAGCATTTT. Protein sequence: CASSQVGLRQGAGQPQHF.

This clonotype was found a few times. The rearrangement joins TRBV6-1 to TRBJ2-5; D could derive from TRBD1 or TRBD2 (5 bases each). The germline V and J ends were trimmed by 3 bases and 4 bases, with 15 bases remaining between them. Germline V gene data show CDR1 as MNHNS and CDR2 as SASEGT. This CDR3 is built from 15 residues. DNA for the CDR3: TGTGCCAGCAGTGATGACAGCCTAGGGAGAGAGACCCAGTACTTC. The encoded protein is CASSDDSLGRETQYF.

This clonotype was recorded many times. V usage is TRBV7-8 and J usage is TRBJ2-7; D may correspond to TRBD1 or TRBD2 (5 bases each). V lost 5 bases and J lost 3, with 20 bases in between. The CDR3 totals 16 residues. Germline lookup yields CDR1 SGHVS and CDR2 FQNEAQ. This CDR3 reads CASSPRGRRGDYEQYF. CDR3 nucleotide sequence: TGTGCCAGCAGCCCCCGGGGACGGAGAGGGGACTACGAGCAGTACTTC.

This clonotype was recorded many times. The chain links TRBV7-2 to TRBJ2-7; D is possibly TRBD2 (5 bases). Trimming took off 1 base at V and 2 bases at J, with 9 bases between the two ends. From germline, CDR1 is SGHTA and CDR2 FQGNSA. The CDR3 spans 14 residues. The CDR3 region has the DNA TGTGCCAGCAGCTTAGTACCGACTACCTACGAGCAGTACTTC. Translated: CASSLVPTTYEQYF.

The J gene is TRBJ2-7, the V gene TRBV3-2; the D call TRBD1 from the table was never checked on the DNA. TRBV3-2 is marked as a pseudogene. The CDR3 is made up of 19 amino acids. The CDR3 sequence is CASSPNTLDGRVRGYEQYF. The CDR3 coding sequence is TGTGCCAGCAGCCCTAACACCCTTGATGGTAGGGTAAGGGGCTACGAGCAGTACTTC.

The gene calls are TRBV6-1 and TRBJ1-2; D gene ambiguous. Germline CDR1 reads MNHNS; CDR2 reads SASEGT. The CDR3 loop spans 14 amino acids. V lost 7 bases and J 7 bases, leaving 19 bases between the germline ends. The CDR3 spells CASMGSGRPSGYTF. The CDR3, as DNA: TGTGCCAGCATGGGTTCCGGGCGGCCTAGTGGCTACACCTTC.

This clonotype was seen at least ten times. The CDR3: CASSQAGWSEAQYF. The CDR3 DNA sequence: TGCGCCAGCAGCCAAGCGGGGTGGTCTGAGGCCCAGTACTTC. The chain couples TRBV4-1 to TRBJ2-5, with D possibly being TRBD2 (5 bases). The CDR3 extends over 14 amino acids. V dropped 1 base and J dropped 9 bases, with 15 bases sitting between them. Looked up from germline, CDR1 is MGHRA and CDR2 is YSYEKL.

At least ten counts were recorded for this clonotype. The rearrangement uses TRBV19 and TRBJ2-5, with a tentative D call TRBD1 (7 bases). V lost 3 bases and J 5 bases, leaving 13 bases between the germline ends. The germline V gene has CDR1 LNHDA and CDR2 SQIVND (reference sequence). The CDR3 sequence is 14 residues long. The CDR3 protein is CASSMTQGGETQYF. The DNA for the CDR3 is TGTGCCAGTAGTATGACGCAGGGGGGCGAGACCCAGTACTTC. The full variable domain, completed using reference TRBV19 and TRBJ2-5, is DGGITQSPKYLFRKEGQNVTLSCEQNLNHDAMYWYRQDPGQGLRLIYYSQIVNDFQKGDIAEGYSVSREKKESFPLTVTSAQKNPTAFYLCASSMTQGGETQYFGPGTRLLVL.

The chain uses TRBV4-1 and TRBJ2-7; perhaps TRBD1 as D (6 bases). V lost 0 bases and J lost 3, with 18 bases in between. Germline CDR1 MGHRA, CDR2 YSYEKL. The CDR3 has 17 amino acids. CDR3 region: CASSQEYEAGEIYEQYF. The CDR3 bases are TGCGCCAGCAGCCAAGAGTATGAAGCAGGGGAGATCTACGAGCAGTACTTC.

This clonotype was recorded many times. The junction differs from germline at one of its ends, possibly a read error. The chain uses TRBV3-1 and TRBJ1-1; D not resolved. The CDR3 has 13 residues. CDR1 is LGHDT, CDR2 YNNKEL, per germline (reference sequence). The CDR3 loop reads CASRQNPGTSWDF. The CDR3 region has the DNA TGTGCCAGCAGACAAAACCCGGGCACCTCGTGGGACTTT.

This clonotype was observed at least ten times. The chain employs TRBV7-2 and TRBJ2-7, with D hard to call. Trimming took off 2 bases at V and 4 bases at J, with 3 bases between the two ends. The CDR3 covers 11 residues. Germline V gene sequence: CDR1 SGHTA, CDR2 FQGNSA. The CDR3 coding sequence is TGTGCCAGCAGCTTAAGATACGAGCAGTACTTC. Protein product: CASSLRYEQYF.

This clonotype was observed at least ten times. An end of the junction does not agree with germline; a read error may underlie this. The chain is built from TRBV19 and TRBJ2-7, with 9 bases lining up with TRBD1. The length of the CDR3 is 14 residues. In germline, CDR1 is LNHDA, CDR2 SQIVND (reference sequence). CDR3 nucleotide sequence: TGCGCCAGCAGCATAGGGACAGGGAGCTACGAGCAGTACTTC. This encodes CASSIGTGSYEQYF.

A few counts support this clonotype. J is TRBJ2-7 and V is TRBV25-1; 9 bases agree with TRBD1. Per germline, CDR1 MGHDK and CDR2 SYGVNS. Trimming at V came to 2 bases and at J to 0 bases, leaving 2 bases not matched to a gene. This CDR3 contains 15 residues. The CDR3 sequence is CASSETGGLSYEQYF. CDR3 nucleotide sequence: TGTGCCAGCAGTGAAACAGGGGGCCTCTCCTACGAGCAGTACTTC.

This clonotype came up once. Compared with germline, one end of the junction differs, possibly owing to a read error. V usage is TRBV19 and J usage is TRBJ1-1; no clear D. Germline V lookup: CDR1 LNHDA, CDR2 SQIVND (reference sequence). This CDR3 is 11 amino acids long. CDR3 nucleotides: TGTGCCGGTAGTCTCGGTACTGAAGCTTTCTTT. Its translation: CAGSLGTEAFF.

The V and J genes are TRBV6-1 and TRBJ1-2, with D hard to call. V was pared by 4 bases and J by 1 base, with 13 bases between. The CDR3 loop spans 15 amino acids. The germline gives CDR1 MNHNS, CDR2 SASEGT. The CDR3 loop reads CASSVFSQVNYGYTF. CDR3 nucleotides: TGTGCCAGCAGTGTCTTTTCCCAGGTTAACTATGGCTACACCTTC.

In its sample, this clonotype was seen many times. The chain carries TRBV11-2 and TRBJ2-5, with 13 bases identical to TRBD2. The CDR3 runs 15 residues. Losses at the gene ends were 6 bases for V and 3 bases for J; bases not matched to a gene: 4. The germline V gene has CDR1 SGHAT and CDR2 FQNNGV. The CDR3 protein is CASRPGTSGEETQYF. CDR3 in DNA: TGTGCCAGCAGGCCCGGGACTAGCGGGGAAGAGACCCAGTACTTC.

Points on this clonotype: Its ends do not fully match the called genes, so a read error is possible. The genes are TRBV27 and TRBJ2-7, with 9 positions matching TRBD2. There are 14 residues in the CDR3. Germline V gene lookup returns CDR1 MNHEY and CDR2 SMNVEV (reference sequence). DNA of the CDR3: TGTGCCAGCAGTCTGAGCGGGGGGTCCTACGAGCAGTGCTTC. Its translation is CASSLSGGSYEQCF.

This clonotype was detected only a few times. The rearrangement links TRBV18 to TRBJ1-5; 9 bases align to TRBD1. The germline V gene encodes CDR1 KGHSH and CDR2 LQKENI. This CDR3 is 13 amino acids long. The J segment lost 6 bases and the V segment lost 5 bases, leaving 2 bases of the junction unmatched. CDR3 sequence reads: CASSEDRGQPQHF. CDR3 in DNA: TGTGCCAGCTCAGAGGACAGGGGTCAGCCCCAGCATTTT.

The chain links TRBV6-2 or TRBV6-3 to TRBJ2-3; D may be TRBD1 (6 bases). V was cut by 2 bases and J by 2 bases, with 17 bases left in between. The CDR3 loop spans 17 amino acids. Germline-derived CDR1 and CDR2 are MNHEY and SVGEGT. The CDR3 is CASSYPTGQRFTDTQYF. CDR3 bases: TGTGCCAGCAGTTACCCCACGGGACAACGTTTCACAGATACGCAGTATTTT.